There are a few counts of the clone carrying this T cell receptor beta chain. Its target is not known. Through a sample-barcoded 5' primer and a J-beta primer mix, a second PCR was run for about 7 to 12 cycles. Each CDR3 protein gets one entry after TCRdb re-called the 5' RACE reads with MiXCR. The sample includes 700,000 to 950,000 distinct CDR3 sequences, approximately 43% of them seen just once. This CDR3 contains 15 residues. V was trimmed by 1 base and J by 3 bases, leaving 12 bases between them. Per the germline V gene, CDR1 is SEHNR and CDR2 is FQNEAQ (reference sequence). The sample originates from a study of blood T cells in healthy people across ages. Points from the study as a whole: Naive and antigen-experienced cells were not separated, limiting conclusive comparison. Whereas aged donors had fewer naive CD4+ cells, long-lived donors had more of them and higher diversity.

The source of this sequence is a woman aged 55 to 70 in good health. The sequencing sample was made of blood. This chain links TRBV7-9 with TRBJ1-2; possibly TRBD1 for D (6 bases). This chain's CDR3 is CASSLETGAHYGYTF. The DNA for the CDR3 is TGTGCCAGCAGCTTAGAGACAGGCGCTCACTATGGCTACACCTTC.